A selection of T cell receptor beta chains follows, all from one sample in a study of memory CD4+ T cells and cytomegalovirus serostatus. Here immunoSEQ multiplex PCR was the method, and the copy in TCRdb shows in-frame clones only, minus some. The table has 70,000 to 95,000 clones, approximately 80% seen once. Sequencing was done on a sample of memory CD4+ T cells from blood. The receptor source for this set is an adult in good health and CMV-seronegative. Both conserved end residues are part of each CDR3. A D gene is named only where the DNA matches it firmly. Size values are once, few and many counts, or a class for expanded clones, and some rows have none.

D,J,V,size,CDR3,DNA
NA,TRBJ1-1,TRBV12-5,NA,CASAPQGTNTEAFF,TGTGCTAGTGCCCCCCAGGGTACAAACACTGAAGCTTTCTTT
NA,TRBJ1-6,TRBV5-6,few,CASSKTLSVNSPLHF,TGTGCCAGCAGCAAGACTCTGAGCGTTAATTCACCCCTCCACTTT
NA,TRBJ1-1,TRBV28,NA,CASSLSGGGMDF,TGTGCCAGCAGTTTATCGGGCGGGGGAATGGACTTT
TRBD1,TRBJ1-4,TRBV29-1,NA,CSVDSGTGNEKLFF,TGCAGCGTCGATTCCGGGACAGGGAATGAAAAACTGTTTTTT
TRBD1,TRBJ1-1,TRBV5-1,few,CASSPRGDREVEAFF,TGCGCCAGCAGCCCCCGGGGGGACAGGGAGGTTGAAGCTTTCTTT
TRBD1,TRBJ1-2,TRBV7-3,NA,CASSPEGGQIYGYTF,TGTGCCAGCAGCCCAGAGGGGGGACAGATCTATGGCTACACCTTC
NA,TRBJ1-5,TRBV7-2,NA,CASSLMGHGNQPQHF,TGTGCCAGCAGCTTAATGGGACATGGCAATCAGCCCCAGCATTTT
TRBD1,TRBJ2-6,TRBV5-1,NA,CASSSTGSGANVLTF,TGCGCCAGCAGCTCGACAGGGTCTGGGGCCAACGTCCTGACTTTC
TRBD1,TRBJ1-4,TRBV7-2,few,CASSPRQGADEKLFF,TGTGCCAGCAGCCCCCGACAGGGGGCGGATGAAAAACTGTTTTTT
NA,TRBJ1-1,TRBV6-1,NA,CASSVGGGKTEAFF,TGTGCCAGCAGTGTAGGGGGAGGAAAAACTGAAGCTTTCTTT
NA,TRBJ2-1,TRBV4-1,NA,CASSQGGRIAFYNEQFF,TGCGCCAGCAGCCAAGGGGGGCGGATCGCCTTCTACAATGAGCAGTTCTTC
NA,TRBJ1-2,TRBV5-6,few,CASSFPPHLGYGYTF,TGTGCCAGCAGCTTCCCCCCCCATTTAGGGTATGGCTACACCTTC
NA,TRBJ2-5,TRBV4-1,NA,CASSQDPSGAGLGETQYF,TGCGCCAGCAGCCAAGATCCGTCAGGGGCAGGGCTCGGCGAGACCCAGTACTTC
NA,TRBJ1-1,TRBV7-9,NA,CASSSPGRLNTEAFF,TGTGCCAGCAGCTCACCGGGACGGCTGAACACTGAAGCTTTCTTT
NA,TRBJ1-2,TRBV29-1,many,CSVDWGDYGYTF,TGCAGCGTTGACTGGGGGGACTATGGCTACACCTTC
NA,TRBJ1-2,TRBV7-6,NA,CASSGGLRYGYTF,TGTGCCAGCAGCGGGGGCTTACGCTATGGCTACACCTTC
TRBD1,TRBJ2-5,TRBV27,NA,CASSEGQGQQETQYF,TGTGCCAGCAGCGAAGGACAGGGGCAACAAGAGACCCAGTACTTC
NA,TRBJ2-6,TRBV12-2,once,CASRLADRARTRSGANVLTF,TGTGCAAGTCGCTTAGCGGACAGGGCAAGGACCCGCTCTGGGGCCAACGTCCTGACTTTC
NA,TRBJ1-1,TRBV6-4,NA,CASSFGGGDTEAFF,TGTGCCAGCAGCTTCGGCGGAGGAGACACTGAAGCTTTCTTT
NA,TRBJ2-5,TRBV6-5,NA,CASSYGGGGQETQYF,TGTGCCAGCAGTTACGGGGGAGGGGGCCAAGAGACCCAGTACTTC
NA,TRBJ1-3,TRBV18,NA,CASSPQGPQGSGNTIYF,TGTGCCAGCTCACCACAAGGGCCTCAGGGCTCTGGAAACACCATATATTTT
NA,TRBJ1-1,TRBV28,NA,CASTFGQGAFF,TGTGCCAGCACCTTTGGGCAGGGAGCTTTCTTT
NA,TRBJ1-1,TRBV6-5,NA,CASSYSRQMNTEAFF,TGTGCCAGCAGTTATTCCAGGCAGATGAACACTGAAGCTTTCTTT
NA,TRBJ2-7,TRBV18,NA,CASSPPGGPSYEQYF,TGTGCCAGCTCACCACCCGGCGGGCCCTCCTACGAGCAGTACTTC
NA,TRBJ2-3,TRBV6-4,NA,CASSESLGVRGADTQYF,TGTGCCAGCAGTGAATCCCTTGGTGTCAGGGGAGCAGATACGCAGTATTTT
NA,TRBJ1-6,TRBV28,NA,CASSPAIDNSPLHF,TGTGCCAGCAGCCCCGCTATAGATAATTCACCCCTCCACTTT
TRBD1,TRBJ2-7,TRBV5-1,NA,CASSPRQGAGEQYF,TGCGCCAGCAGTCCGCGACAGGGGGCGGGCGAGCAGTACTTC
NA,TRBJ2-3,TRBV5-4,once,CASSLAGDTQYF,TGTGCGAGCAGCTTGGCTGGAGATACGCAGTATTTT
NA,TRBJ1-2,TRBV5-6,NA,CASSPMGQGPPPYTF,TGTGCCAGCAGCCCTATGGGGCAGGGGCCACCCCCCTACACCTTC
NA,TRBJ2-6,TRBV6-6,once,CASKLPGANVLTF,TGTGCCAGCAAATTACCTGGGGCCAACGTCCTGACTTTC
NA,TRBJ2-1,TRBV5-1,NA,CASSLAVGGANEQFF,TGCGCCAGCAGCTTGGCCGTCGGGGGTGCGAATGAGCAGTTCTTC
TRBD1,TRBJ1-1,TRBV2,NA,CASRGDSVNTEAFF,TGTGCCAGCAGAGGGGACAGCGTGAACACTGAAGCTTTCTTT
NA,TRBJ2-5,TRBV29-1,NA,CSVSRGQREETQYF,TGCAGCGTTTCTCGGGGGCAGCGTGAGGAGACCCAGTACTTC
TRBD1,TRBJ1-1,TRBV6-5,NA,CASSPTGTGTLEAFF,TGTGCCAGCAGCCCTACCGGGACAGGGACGCTTGAAGCTTTCTTT
NA,TRBJ1-2,TRBV29-1,NA,CSVDLVGRDYGYTF,TGCAGCGTTGATTTGGTCGGGAGGGACTATGGCTACACCTTC
NA,TRBJ2-1,TRBV2,NA,CASRLSHNEQFF,TGTGCCAGCAGACTAAGCCACAATGAGCAGTTCTTC
NA,TRBJ1-1,TRBV10-2,NA,CASSARTGYLNTEAFF,TGCGCCAGCAGTGCCAGAACGGGTTACCTGAACACTGAAGCTTTCTTT
NA,TRBJ1-6,TRBV19,NA,CASSTGTEARNSPLHF,TGTGCCAGTAGTACCGGAACAGAAGCAAGGAATTCACCCCTCCACTTT
NA,TRBJ1-1,TRBV6-1,NA,CASSHREKAFF,TGTGCCAGCAGCCACAGGGAAAAGGCTTTCTTT
NA,TRBJ1-2,TRBV2,NA,CASSDSRGYGYTF,TGTGCCAGCAGCGACAGTAGGGGCTATGGCTACACCTTC
TRBD1,TRBJ1-6,TRBV9,NA,CASSALQGSNSPLHF,TGTGCCAGCAGCGCACTACAGGGGTCTAATTCACCCCTCCACTTT
TRBD1,TRBJ1-2,TRBV11-2,NA,CASSLDLGGGYTF,TGTGCCAGCAGCTTAGATCTAGGGGGCGGCTACACCTTC
NA,TRBJ2-3,TRBV10-3,NA,CAISFGSSGTDTQYF,TGTGCCATCAGCTTTGGAAGTTCTGGCACAGATACGCAGTATTTT
NA,TRBJ1-2,TRBV25-1,NA,CASSETGTLGYTF,TGTGCCAGCAGTGAAACAGGGACACTGGGCTACACCTTC
TRBD1,TRBJ1-1,TRBV9,NA,CASSEGTGVGTEAFF,TGTGCCAGCAGCGAGGGGACAGGGGTGGGCACTGAAGCTTTCTTT
NA,TRBJ1-2,TRBV29-1,NA,CSDRQRDYGYTF,TGCAGCGACCGACAGAGGGACTATGGCTACACCTTC
NA,TRBJ1-2,TRBV7-3,NA,CASSRGTGYTF,TGTGCCAGCAGCCGGGGCACTGGCTACACCTTC
TRBD2,TRBJ2-5,TRBV10-3,NA,CAISDSTSGPQETQYF,TGTGCCATCAGTGACTCGACTAGCGGTCCTCAAGAGACCCAGTACTTC
NA,TRBJ1-1,TRBV10-3,NA,CAISGDLAGDTEAFF,TGTGCCATCAGTGGGGACTTGGCTGGGGACACTGAAGCTTTCTTT
TRBD1,TRBJ1-5,TRBV7-2,NA,CASSFTGVQGNQPQHF,TGTGCCAGCAGCTTTACAGGGGTACAGGGCAATCAGCCCCAGCATTTT
NA,TRBJ2-5,TRBV5-1,NA,CASSTSGDQETQYF,TGCGCCAGCAGCACGTCAGGGGACCAAGAGACCCAGTACTTC
NA,TRBJ1-5,TRBV28,NA,CASSSGGFWQPQHF,TGTGCCAGCAGTTCCGGCGGGTTTTGGCAGCCCCAGCATTTT
NA,TRBJ2-7,TRBV28,few,CASRMDHLGYEQYF,TGTGCCAGCAGGATGGATCACCTTGGCTACGAGCAGTACTTC
NA,TRBJ1-1,TRBV7-2,few,CASSLLQFNTEAFF,TGTGCCAGCAGCTTACTTCAGTTCAACACTGAAGCTTTCTTT
TRBD1,TRBJ1-2,TRBV7-9,NA,CASSHDRGYGYTF,TGTGCCAGCAGCCATGACAGGGGGTATGGCTACACCTTC
NA,TRBJ1-2,TRBV5-6,NA,CASSGIRGYTF,TGTGCCAGCAGCGGAATTAGAGGCTACACCTTC
NA,TRBJ1-1,TRBV18,NA,CASSPSVDTEAFF,TGTGCCAGCTCACCCTCAGTGGACACTGAAGCTTTCTTT